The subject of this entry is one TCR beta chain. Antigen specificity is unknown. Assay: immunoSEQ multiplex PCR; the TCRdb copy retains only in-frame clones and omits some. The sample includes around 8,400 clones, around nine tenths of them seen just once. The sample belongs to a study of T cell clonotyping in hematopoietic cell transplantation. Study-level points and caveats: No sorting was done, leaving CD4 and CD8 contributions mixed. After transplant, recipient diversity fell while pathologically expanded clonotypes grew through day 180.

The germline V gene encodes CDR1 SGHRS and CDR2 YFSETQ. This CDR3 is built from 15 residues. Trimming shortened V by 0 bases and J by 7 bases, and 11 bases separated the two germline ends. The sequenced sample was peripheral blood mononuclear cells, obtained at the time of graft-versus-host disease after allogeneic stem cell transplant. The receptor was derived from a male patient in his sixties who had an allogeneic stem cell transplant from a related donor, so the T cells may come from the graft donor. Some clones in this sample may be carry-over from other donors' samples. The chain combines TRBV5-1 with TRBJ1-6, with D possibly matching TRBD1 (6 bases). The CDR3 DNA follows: TGCGCCAGCAGCTTGGTGCAGGGGCGAAATTCACCCCTCCACTTT. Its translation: CASSLVQGRNSPLHF.